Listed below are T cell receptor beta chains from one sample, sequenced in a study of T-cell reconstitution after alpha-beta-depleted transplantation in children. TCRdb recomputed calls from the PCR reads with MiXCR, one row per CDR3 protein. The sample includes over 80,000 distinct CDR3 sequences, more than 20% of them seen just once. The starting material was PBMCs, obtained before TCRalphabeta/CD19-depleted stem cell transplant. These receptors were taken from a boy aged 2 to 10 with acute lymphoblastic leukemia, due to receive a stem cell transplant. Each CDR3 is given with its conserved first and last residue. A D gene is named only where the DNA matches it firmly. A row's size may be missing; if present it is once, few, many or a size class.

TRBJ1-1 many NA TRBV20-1 TGCAGTGCTAGGAAGGGCAGGGGCCGATTAACTGAAGCTTTCTTT CSARKGRGRLTEAFF
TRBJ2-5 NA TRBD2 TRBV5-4 TGTGCCAGCAGCCCACTAGCGGAGGCCCAAGAGACCCAGTACTTC CASSPLAEAQETQYF
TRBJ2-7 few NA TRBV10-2 TGCGCCAGCACCGGTAATAGCGTCACCTACGAGCAGTACTTC CASTGNSVTYEQYF
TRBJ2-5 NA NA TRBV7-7 TGTGCCAGCAGCCCGTACGGCAGTCAAGAGACCCAGTACTTC CASSPYGSQETQYF
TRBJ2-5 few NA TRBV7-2 TGTGCCAGCAGCTACCGTACCCAAGAGACCCAGTACTTC CASSYRTQETQYF
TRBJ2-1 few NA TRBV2 TGTGCCAGCAGTGAAGTCCGCAGAAATGAGCAGTTCTTC CASSEVRRNEQFF
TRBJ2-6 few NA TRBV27 TGTGCCAGCAACAGCTCTGGGGCCAACGTCCTGACTTTC CASNSSGANVLTF
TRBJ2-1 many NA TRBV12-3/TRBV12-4 TGTGCCAGCAGTTTGCAGTTCAATGAGCAGTTCTTC CASSLQFNEQFF
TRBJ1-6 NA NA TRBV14 TGTGCCAGTAGCCCACAGCAGGTTTCACCCCTCCACTTT CASSPQQVSPLHF
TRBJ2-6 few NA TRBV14 TGTGCCAGCAGCCAAGGCCGCTCTGGGGCCAACGTCCTGACTTTC CASSQGRSGANVLTF
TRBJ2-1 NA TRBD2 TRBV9 TGTGCCAGCAGCCCGTGGACTAGCGGAGGGGCTACTCACAATGAGCAGTTCTTC CASSPWTSGGATHNEQFF
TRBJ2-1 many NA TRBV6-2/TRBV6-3 TGTGCCAGCCTGAGGGCGGGCTCCTACAATGAGCAGTTCTTC CASLRAGSYNEQFF
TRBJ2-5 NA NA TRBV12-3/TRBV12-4 TGTGCCAGCAGTTTAGGGGGCCAAGAGACCCAGTACTTC CASSLGGQETQYF
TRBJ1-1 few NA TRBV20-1 TGCAGTGCAAGAGGGGGGCACACTGAAGCTTTCTTT CSARGGHTEAFF
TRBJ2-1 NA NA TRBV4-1 TGCGCCAGCAGCCAAGATCGAGGATATGAGCAGTTCTTC CASSQDRGYEQFF
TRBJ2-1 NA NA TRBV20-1 TGCAGTGCTGAGGTTACCGTGGGAAATGAGCAGTTCTTC CSAEVTVGNEQFF
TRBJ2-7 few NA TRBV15 TGTGCCACCAGCAGAGATCTGGTCAATTCGGGGAACGAGCAGTACTTC CATSRDLVNSGNEQYF
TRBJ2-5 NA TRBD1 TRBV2 TGTGCCAGCATCCTAGGACAGGGTGAGACCCAGTACTTC CASILGQGETQYF
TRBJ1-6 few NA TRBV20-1 TGCAGTGCTTCGGGACTTTCCCTGGTTACCTATAATTCACCCCTCCACTTT CSASGLSLVTYNSPLHF
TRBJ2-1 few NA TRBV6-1 TGTGCCAGCAGCCCCGCCCCGGGGGCCCTTGGTGAGCAGTTCTTC CASSPAPGALGEQFF
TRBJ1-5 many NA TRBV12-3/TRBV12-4 TGTGCCAGCAGTCGCAGGGACCAGCCCCAGCATTTT CASSRRDQPQHF
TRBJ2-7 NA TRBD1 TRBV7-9 TGTGCCAGCAGCCCTGACAGGGGAGACTACGAGCAGTACTTC CASSPDRGDYEQYF
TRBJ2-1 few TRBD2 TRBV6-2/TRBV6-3 TGTGCCAGCATTGCTAGCGGCTACAATGAGCAGTTCTTC CASIASGYNEQFF
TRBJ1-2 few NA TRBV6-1 TGTGCCAGCAGTGAAGCGCTGGCAGGGGATGGCTACACCTTC CASSEALAGDGYTF
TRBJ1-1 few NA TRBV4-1 TGCGCCAGCAGCCAAGATCGCGGGAGAATGAACACTGAAGCTTTCTTT CASSQDRGRMNTEAFF
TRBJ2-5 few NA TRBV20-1 TGCAGTGCTAGAGCTGGCGGACCCAGTGAGACCCAGTACTTC CSARAGGPSETQYF
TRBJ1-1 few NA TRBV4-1 TGCGCCAGCAGCCCAGGACCGACGAACACTGAAGCTTTCTTT CASSPGPTNTEAFF
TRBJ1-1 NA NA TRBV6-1 TGTGCCAGCAATCCCATGGGACAGAACACTGAAGCTTTCTTT CASNPMGQNTEAFF
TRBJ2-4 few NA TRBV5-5 TGTGCCAGCAGCTTGAGGGACGGACTATATAAAAACATTCAGTACTTC CASSLRDGLYKNIQYF
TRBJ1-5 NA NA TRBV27 TGTGCCAGCAGTTTTTCTGGAAATCAGCCCCAGCATTTT CASSFSGNQPQHF
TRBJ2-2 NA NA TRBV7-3 TGTGCCAGCAGCCTGAGCGGAGGGGCAGGCACCGGGGAGCTGTTTTTT CASSLSGGAGTGELFF
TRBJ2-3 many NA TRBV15 TGTGCCACCAGCAGACGGGTCGGGAGCACAGATACGCAGTATTTT CATSRRVGSTDTQYF
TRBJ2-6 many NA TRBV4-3 TGCGCCAGCAGCTCGACAGCTTCTAGCTCTGGGGCCAACGTCCTGACTTTC CASSSTASSSGANVLTF
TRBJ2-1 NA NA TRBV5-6 TGTGCCAGCACTACTATCGGGAGAGATGAGCAGTTCTTC CASTTIGRDEQFF
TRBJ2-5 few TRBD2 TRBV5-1 TGCGCCAGCAGCTTGGGCAGGGAGGGGGAGACCCAGTACTTC CASSLGREGETQYF
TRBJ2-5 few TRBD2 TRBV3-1 TGTGCCAGCAGCCAAGGGGGGACTAGCGGAGGTGAAGAGACCCAGTACTTC CASSQGGTSGGEETQYF
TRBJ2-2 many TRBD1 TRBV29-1 TGCAGCGTGCTGACAGGGGACTTCACCGGGGAGCTGTTTTTT CSVLTGDFTGELFF
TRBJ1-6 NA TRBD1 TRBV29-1 TGCAGCGTTCGGACAGGAGGTCGTTCACCCCTCCACTTT CSVRTGGRSPLHF
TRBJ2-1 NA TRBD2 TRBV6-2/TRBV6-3 TGTGCCAGCCGATTCTTGGCTAGCGGAGTATGGGAGCAGTTCTTC CASRFLASGVWEQFF
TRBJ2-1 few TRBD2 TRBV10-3 TGTGCCATCAGGGGGGCTAGCGGGAGCGTGGATGAGCAGTTCTTC CAIRGASGSVDEQFF
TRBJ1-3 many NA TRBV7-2 TGTGCCAGCAGCTCAACTGCGACAGGCGGGTCTGGAAACACCATATATTTT CASSSTATGGSGNTIYF
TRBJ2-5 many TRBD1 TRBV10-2 TGCGCCAGCAGTGGGACTCGGGACAGGGGGTACTTC CASSGTRDRGYF
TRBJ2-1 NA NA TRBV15 TGTGCCACCAGCAGACTAGACCTGGGGGCCTACAATGAGCAGTTCTTC CATSRLDLGAYNEQFF